The rows below give T cell receptor beta chains drawn from one sample of a study of blood T cell repertoires in COVID-19. Sequencing used immunoSEQ multiplex PCR; TCRdb keeps in-frame clones, though not all of them. This repertoire shows roughly 280,000 clones, 85% to 95% found once; its top ten account for about 3%. Sequenced material: PBMCs or T cells enriched from blood (not recorded which). These TCRs come from a man between 35 and 55 years old who had been exposed to COVID-19. Each CDR3 is given with its conserved first and last residue. The order of the fields is clone size, J gene, V gene, D gene, CDR3 protein, CDR3 DNA. D genes are given only for firm matches. Some rows have no size entry. The others give once, few or many, or a class for an expanded clone.

>-|TRBJ1-2|TRBV4-1|-
CASSQTGTNYGYTF
TGCGCCAGCAGCCAAACGGGTACCAACTATGGCTACACCTTC
>-|TRBJ1-1|TRBV19|-
CASSWGVNTEAFF
TGTGCCAGTAGTTGGGGGGTTAACACTGAAGCTTTCTTT
>-|TRBJ2-7|TRBV27|TRBD1
CASSSGTGRGEQYF
TGTGCCAGCAGTTCGGGGACAGGTCGTGGCGAGCAGTACTTC
>-|TRBJ2-3|TRBV13|-
CASSLGQRTDTQYF
TGTGCCAGCAGCCTTGGACAGCGCACAGATACGCAGTATTTT
>-|TRBJ2-1|TRBV27|TRBD2
CASRGESIEQFF
TGTGCCTCCCGGGGGGAGTCAATTGAGCAGTTCTTC
>-|TRBJ2-2|TRBV7-3|TRBD2
CASSLMGGRRGNTGELFF
TGTGCCAGCAGCTTAATGGGCGGGAGGAGGGGGAACACCGGGGAGCTGTTTTTT
>-|TRBJ1-1|TRBV5-1|-
CASSLAHLTGLNTEAFF
TGCGCCAGCAGCTTGGCCCACCTGACAGGACTGAACACTGAAGCTTTCTTT
>-|TRBJ2-1|TRBV19|-
CASSIQGGSYNEQFF
TGTGCCAGTAGTATACAAGGGGGATCCTACAATGAGCAGTTCTTC
>-|TRBJ2-2|TRBV6-2/TRBV6-3|-
CASSPVAFANTGELFF
TGTGCCAGCAGTCCCGTCGCGTTCGCGAACACCGGGGAGCTGTTTTTT
>-|TRBJ1-5|TRBV12-5|-
CASGKTGISRDQPQHF
TGTGCTAGTGGTAAGACCGGGATTAGTAGGGATCAGCCCCAGCATTTT
>few|TRBJ2-7|TRBV10-2|-
CASKRRAYEQYF
TGCGCCAGCAAAAGGAGGGCCTACGAGCAGTACTTC
>-|TRBJ2-3|TRBV19|-
CASSTSRADTQYF
TGTGCCAGTAGTACTAGCCGGGCAGATACGCAGTATTTT
>-|TRBJ1-1|TRBV7-2|-
CASSRRSEAFF
TGTGCCAGCAGCCGGAGGTCCGAAGCTTTCTTT
>few|TRBJ1-2|TRBV30|-
CAWSNLYAPNYGYTF
TGTGCCTGGAGTAACCTATACGCGCCTAACTATGGCTACACCTTC
>-|TRBJ2-3|TRBV19|TRBD2
CATQLGTSGDTQYF
TGTGCCACGCAATTAGGGACTAGCGGCGATACGCAGTATTTT
>-|TRBJ2-7|TRBV25-1|-
CASSGEYEQYF
TGTGCCAGCAGTGGTGAGTACGAGCAGTACTTC
>few|TRBJ1-6|TRBV12-5|-
CASGHRVNSPLHF
TGTGCTAGTGGCCACAGGGTTAATTCACCCCTCCACTTT
>-|TRBJ1-2|TRBV19|-
CASSLRWGSHLYGYTF
TGTGCCAGTAGTCTCAGGTGGGGCAGCCACCTCTATGGCTACACCTTC
>-|TRBJ2-2|TRBV5-1|TRBD2
CASSVTSGRTGELFF
TGCGCCAGCAGCGTGACTAGCGGGAGAACCGGGGAGCTGTTTTTT
>-|TRBJ1-5|TRBV19|-
CASSKQGGQPQHF
TGTGCCAGTAGTAAACAGGGCGGTCAGCCCCAGCATTTT
>-|TRBJ1-5|TRBV9|-
CASSEGSNQPQHF
TGTGCCAGCAGCGAGGGGAGCAATCAGCCCCAGCATTTT
>-|TRBJ2-3|TRBV27|-
CASSFQFAGPTDTQYF
TGTGCCAGCAGCTTCCAGTTCGCGGGACCCACAGATACGCAGTATTTT
>-|TRBJ1-1|TRBV7-9|-
CASSLASRGHIGAFF
TGTGCCAGCAGCTTAGCTTCTAGGGGTCACATCGGAGCTTTCTTT
>-|TRBJ1-2|TRBV28|-
CASSFGQQYGYTF
TGTGCCAGCAGTTTTGGACAGCAATATGGCTACACCTTC
>-|TRBJ2-1|TRBV7-3|TRBD2
CASSSGGTRGNEQFF
TGTGCCAGCAGCTCGGGGGGGACAAGAGGAAATGAGCAGTTCTTC
>-|TRBJ2-7|TRBV20-1|TRBD2
CSASASGALYEQYF
TGCAGTGCTAGTGCTAGCGGGGCCCTCTACGAGCAGTACTTC